The present entry profiles one TCR beta chain with its context. What it binds is unknown. Blood was drawn once from each donor into heparinised tubes. The draws averaged approximately 120 mL. These data belong to a study of beta chain features in type 1 diabetes. Study-level points and caveats: The similarity of naive, central memory and Treg TCRB repertoires appeared greater among patients than among healthy donors. TCRB CDR3s from Type 1 diabetes patients were moderately but significantly shorter in all four CD4+ subsets.

Of the isolated RNA, all was reverse transcribed, and so the sequenced material was expressed TCRB transcripts. Generated by immunoSEQ multiplex PCR, the TCRdb table keeps only in-frame clones and is missing some. Of roughly 280,000 clones listed, around 25% are singletons. CDR3 length: 15 residues. Looked up from germline, CDR1 is MNHNY and CDR2 is SVGAGI (reference sequence). With V trimmed by 6 bases and J by 1 base, 6 bases remained unmatched. The sequence was obtained from a young woman with type 1 diabetes. The sequencing sample was made of naive CD4+ T cells from blood. The V and J genes are TRBV6-6 and TRBJ2-5; 9 bases align to TRBD1. CDR3 bases: TGTGCCAGCAGGCGACAGGGGGGGGTCCAAGAGACCCAGTACTTC. Its translation: CASRRQGGVQETQYF.